This TCR beta chain was recorded in a study of CD8+ T cells in alopecia areata. The study, taken as a whole, reports: Just one nonresponder means the tie between baseline CD8+ expansion and response stays uncertain.

The CDR3 length is 13 residues. Germline values: CDR1 SGHAT, CDR2 FQNNGV. Deletions cut 4 bases from V and 4 bases from J, with 7 bases between. The sample's treatment: oral pan-JAK inhibitor, 5-10 mg twice daily. About this clone itself: The target antigen is unknown.

Extraction and reverse transcription of RNA yielded cDNA as the sequencing template. The method was immunoSEQ multiplex PCR; TCRdb's version includes in-frame clones alone and lacks a portion of them. The sample has about 180,000 clones, about 55% seen once. This sequence joins TRBV11-2 and TRBJ2-2; no clear D. The TCR originated in a human donor with alopecia areata. This specimen consisted of CD8+ T cells sorted from blood, obtained at week 24, from a patient treated with tofacitinib. The CDR3 coding sequence is TGTGCCAGCAGCTCCGGACGCACCGGGGAGCTGTTTTTT. Translation: CASSSGRTGELFF.